The clone carrying this T cell receptor (beta chain) came up once. Its antigen is as yet unknown. Per germline, CDR1 MDHEN and CDR2 SYDVKM. Deletions cut 1 base from V and 6 bases from J, with 4 bases between. The CDR3 is 12 residues long. These data originate in a study of T cell responses to AZD1222 COVID-19 vaccine. Study conclusions and caveats: It was only a handful of AZD1222 recipients who were seropositive at baseline. The breadth and depth of Spike-specific TCRs increased once two AZD1222 doses had been given. Distributed over spike, vaccine-associated CD4 TCRs predominated at 160-218 and 743-854.

The method was immunoSEQ multiplex PCR; TCRdb's version includes in-frame clones alone and lacks a portion of them. Of some 150,000 clones listed, about 87% are singletons. The receptor was isolated from an adult who received the MenACWY meningococcal vaccine as a control. The chain couples TRBV28 to TRBJ1-5; D is undetermined. The sample here was peripheral blood, taken 28 days after the second dose of the MenACWY control vaccine. CDR3 in amino acids: CASSLSGQPQHF. The CDR3 DNA reads as TGTGCCAGCAGTTTATCCGGTCAGCCCCAGCATTTT. The entire variable domain, with the rest obtained from reference TRBV28 and TRBJ1-5, is as follows: DVKVTQSSRYLVKRTGEKVFLECVQDMDHENMFWYRQDPGLGLRLIYFSYDVKMKEKGDIPEGYSVSREKKERFSLILESASTNQTSMYLCASSLSGQPQHFGDGTRLSIL.